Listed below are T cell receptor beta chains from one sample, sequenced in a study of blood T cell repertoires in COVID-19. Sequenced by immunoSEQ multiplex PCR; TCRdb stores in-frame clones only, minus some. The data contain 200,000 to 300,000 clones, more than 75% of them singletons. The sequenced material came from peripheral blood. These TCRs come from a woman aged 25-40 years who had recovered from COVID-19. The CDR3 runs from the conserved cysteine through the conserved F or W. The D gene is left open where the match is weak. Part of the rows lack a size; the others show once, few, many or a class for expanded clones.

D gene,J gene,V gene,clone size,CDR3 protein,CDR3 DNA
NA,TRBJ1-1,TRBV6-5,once,CASSLQWNTEAFF,TGTGCCAGCAGCCTACAGTGGAACACTGAAGCTTTCTTT
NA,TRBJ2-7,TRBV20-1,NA,CSASGEGGVWNEQYF,TGCAGTGCTAGTGGGGAAGGGGGAGTATGGAACGAGCAGTACTTC
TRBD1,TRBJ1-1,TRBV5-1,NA,CASSLRGKQGAMAGRNTEAFF,TGCGCCAGCAGCTTGAGAGGGAAACAGGGGGCTATGGCAGGGCGGAACACTGAAGCTTTCTTT
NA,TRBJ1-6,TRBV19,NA,CASSTHLGSETSSYNSPLHF,TGTGCCAGTAGTACCCACTTGGGCTCGGAAACCAGCTCCTATAATTCACCCCTCCACTTT
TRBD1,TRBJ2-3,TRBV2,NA,CATTGSTDTQYF,TGTGCCACGACAGGGTCCACAGATACGCAGTATTTT
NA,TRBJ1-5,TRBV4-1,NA,CASSQDWPGNSNQPQHF,TGCGCCAGCAGCCAAGATTGGCCGGGGAATAGCAATCAGCCCCAGCATTTT
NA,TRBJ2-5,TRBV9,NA,CASSVRGGETQYF,TGTGCCAGCAGCGTAAGAGGTGGAGAGACCCAGTACTTC
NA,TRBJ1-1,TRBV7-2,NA,CASSYAGQMNTEAFF,TGTGCCAGCAGCTACGCTGGACAGATGAACACTGAAGCTTTCTTT
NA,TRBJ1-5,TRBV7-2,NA,CASSLSINQPQHF,TGTGCCAGCAGCTTATCAATTAATCAGCCCCAGCATTTT
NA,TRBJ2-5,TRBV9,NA,CASSVGGYVQETQYF,TGTGCCAGCAGCGTAGGAGGGTACGTGCAAGAGACCCAGTACTTC
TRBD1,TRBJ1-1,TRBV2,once,CASYVGDRENTEAFF,TGTGCCAGCTACGTCGGGGACAGGGAAAACACTGAAGCTTTCTTT
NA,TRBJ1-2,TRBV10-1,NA,CASSDLNYGYTF,TGCGCCAGCAGTGACCTTAACTATGGCTACACCTTC
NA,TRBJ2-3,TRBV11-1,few,CASRTRGDTQYF,TGTGCCAGCAGGACTCGGGGGGATACGCAGTATTTT
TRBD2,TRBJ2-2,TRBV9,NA,CASSVFSGDNTGELFF,TGTGCCAGCAGCGTGTTTAGCGGGGATAACACCGGGGAGCTGTTTTTT
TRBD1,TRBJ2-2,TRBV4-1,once,CASSQARVGETGRDTGELFF,TGCGCCAGCAGCCAAGCCAGGGTGGGAGAGACAGGGCGGGACACCGGGGAGCTGTTTTTT
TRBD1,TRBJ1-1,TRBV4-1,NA,CASSQGLGTGEAFF,TGCGCCAGCAGCCAAGGTCTAGGGACAGGCGAAGCTTTCTTT
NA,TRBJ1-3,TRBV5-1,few,CASSFTSTRVGNTIYF,TGCGCCAGCAGCTTCACCTCCACCCGCGTTGGAAACACCATATATTTT
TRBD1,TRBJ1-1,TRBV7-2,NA,CASSLQGGDTEAFF,TGTGCCAGCAGCTTGCAGGGGGGAGACACTGAAGCTTTCTTT
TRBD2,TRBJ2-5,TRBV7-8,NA,CASSGGIQETQYF,TGTGCCAGCTCGGGAGGGATCCAAGAGACCCAGTACTTC
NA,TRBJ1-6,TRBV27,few,CASSQGTKGSPLHF,TGTGCCAGCAGTCAGGGGACGAAAGGATCACCCCTCCACTTT
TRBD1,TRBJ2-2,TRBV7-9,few,CASSSTGTGGVTGELFF,TGTGCCAGCAGCTCAACCGGGACAGGGGGCGTCACCGGGGAGCTGTTTTTT
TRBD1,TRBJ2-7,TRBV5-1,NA,CASSWQGAYEQYF,TGCGCCAGCAGTTGGCAGGGGGCCTACGAGCAGTACTTC
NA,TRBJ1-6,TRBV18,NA,CASSGGATNSPLHF,TGTGCCAGCTCAGGGGGGGCTACCAATTCACCCCTCCACTTT
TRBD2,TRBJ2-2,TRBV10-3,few,CAIWRGGDTGELFF,TGTGCCATTTGGCGGGGGGGCGACACCGGGGAGCTGTTTTTT
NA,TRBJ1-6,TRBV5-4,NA,CASSTDILNSPLHF,TGTGCCAGCAGCACGGACATCCTAAATTCACCCCTCCACTTT
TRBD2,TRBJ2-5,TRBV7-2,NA,CASSLVWTTSGGQETQYF,TGTGCCAGCAGCTTAGTCTGGACCACTAGCGGGGGGCAAGAGACCCAGTACTTC
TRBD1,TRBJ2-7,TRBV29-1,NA,CSVSRRQGHEQYF,TGCAGCGTTAGCCGGCGACAGGGCCACGAGCAGTACTTC
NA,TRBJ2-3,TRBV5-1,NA,CASSLTNPTVEDTQYF,TGCGCCAGCAGCTTGACCAACCCGACAGTTGAGGATACGCAGTATTTT
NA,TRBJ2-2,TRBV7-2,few,CASSFLGGLGGELFF,TGTGCCAGCAGCTTCCTGGGGGGGCTTGGCGGGGAGCTGTTTTTT
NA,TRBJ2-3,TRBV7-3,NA,CASSPAPDSGTQYF,TGTGCCAGCAGCCCCGCGCCCGACAGTGGTACGCAGTATTTT
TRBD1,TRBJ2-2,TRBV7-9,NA,CASSLAGDRGYTGELFF,TGTGCCAGCAGCTTAGCGGGCGACAGGGGATATACCGGGGAGCTGTTTTTT
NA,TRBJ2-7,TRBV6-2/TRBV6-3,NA,CASSGSSYEQYF,TGTGCCAGCAGTGGCTCTAGTTACGAGCAGTACTTC
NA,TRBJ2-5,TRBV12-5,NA,CASGLAAGDGETQYF,TGTGCTAGTGGTTTGGCCGCAGGGGATGGAGAGACCCAGTACTTC
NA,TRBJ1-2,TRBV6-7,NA,CASSYSRVCYYTF,TGTGCCAGCAGTTACTCGAGGGTCTGCTACTACACCTTC
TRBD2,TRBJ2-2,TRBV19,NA,CASSISSGGLNTGELFF,TGTGCCAGTAGTATCTCCAGCGGGGGCCTGAACACCGGGGAGCTGTTTTTT